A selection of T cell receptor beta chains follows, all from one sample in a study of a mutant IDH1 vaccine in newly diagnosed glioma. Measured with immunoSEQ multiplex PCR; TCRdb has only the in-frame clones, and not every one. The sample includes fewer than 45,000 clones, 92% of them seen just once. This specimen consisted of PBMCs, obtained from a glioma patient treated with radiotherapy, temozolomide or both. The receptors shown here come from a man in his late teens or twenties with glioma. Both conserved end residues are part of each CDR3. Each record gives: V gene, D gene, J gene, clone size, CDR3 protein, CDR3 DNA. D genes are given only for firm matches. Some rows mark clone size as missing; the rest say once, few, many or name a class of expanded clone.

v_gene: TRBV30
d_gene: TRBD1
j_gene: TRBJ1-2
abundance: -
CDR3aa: CAWSWADRAAYGYTF
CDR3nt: TGTGCCTGGAGTTGGGCGGACAGGGCCGCCTATGGCTACACCTTC

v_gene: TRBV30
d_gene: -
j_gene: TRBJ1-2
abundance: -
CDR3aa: CAWRGGGYGYTF
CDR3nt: TGTGCCTGGAGGGGAGGGGGGTATGGCTACACCTTC

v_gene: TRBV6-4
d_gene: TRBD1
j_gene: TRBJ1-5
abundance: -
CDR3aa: CASSRDRYQPQHF
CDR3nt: TGTGCCAGCAGCCGGGACAGATATCAGCCCCAGCATTTT

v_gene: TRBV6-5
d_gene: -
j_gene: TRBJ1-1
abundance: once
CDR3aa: CASGRSQQKAFF
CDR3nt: TGTGCCAGCGGTAGATCACAGCAAAAAGCTTTCTTT

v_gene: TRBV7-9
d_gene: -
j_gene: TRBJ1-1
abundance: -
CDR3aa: CASSRRQPEAFF
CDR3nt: TGTGCCAGCAGCCGCCGACAACCTGAAGCTTTCTTT

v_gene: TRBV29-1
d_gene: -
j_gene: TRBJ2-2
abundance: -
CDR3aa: CSVEVHPGELFF
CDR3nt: TGCAGCGTTGAAGTCCACCCCGGGGAGCTGTTTTTT

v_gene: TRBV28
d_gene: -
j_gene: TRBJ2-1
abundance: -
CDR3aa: CASSLGPHNEQFF
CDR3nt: TGTGCCAGCAGTCTCGGACCCCACAATGAGCAGTTCTTC

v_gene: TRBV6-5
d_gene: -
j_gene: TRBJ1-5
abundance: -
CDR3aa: CASSPRAGNQPQHF
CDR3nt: TGTGCCAGCAGTCCCCGGGCCGGCAATCAGCCCCAGCATTTT

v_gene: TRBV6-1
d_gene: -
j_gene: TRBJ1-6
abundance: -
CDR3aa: CASSEVRGANSPLHF
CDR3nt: TGTGCCAGCAGTGAAGTACGGGGGGCCAATTCACCCCTCCACTTT

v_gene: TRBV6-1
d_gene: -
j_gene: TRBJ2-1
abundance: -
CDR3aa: CASSEAAQFGGDEQFF
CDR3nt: TGTGCCAGCAGTGAAGCGGCCCAATTCGGCGGGGATGAGCAGTTCTTC

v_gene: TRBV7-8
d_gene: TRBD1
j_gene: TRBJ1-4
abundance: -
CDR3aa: CASSSYPPGQGKGEKLFF
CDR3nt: TGTGCCAGCAGCTCATATCCTCCGGGACAGGGGAAAGGTGAAAAACTGTTTTTT

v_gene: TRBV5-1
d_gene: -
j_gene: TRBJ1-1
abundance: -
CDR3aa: CASRTVSLMNTEAFF
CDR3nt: TGCGCCAGCAGAACGGTATCCCTCATGAACACTGAAGCTTTCTTT

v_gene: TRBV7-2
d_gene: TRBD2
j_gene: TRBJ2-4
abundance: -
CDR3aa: CASSGQREYNIQYF
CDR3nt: TGTGCCAGCAGCGGCCAGCGGGAGTATAACATTCAGTACTTC

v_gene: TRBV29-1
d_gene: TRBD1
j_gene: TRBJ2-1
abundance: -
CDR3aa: CSVGTGGYNEQFF
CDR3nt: TGCAGCGTGGGGACAGGGGGCTACAATGAGCAGTTCTTC

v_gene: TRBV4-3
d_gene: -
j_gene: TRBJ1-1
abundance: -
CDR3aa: CASSPGGNTEAFF
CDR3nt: TGCGCCAGCAGCCCGGGGGGGAACACTGAAGCTTTCTTT

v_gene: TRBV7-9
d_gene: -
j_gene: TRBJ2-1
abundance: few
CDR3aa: CASSPSLGTELGNEQFF
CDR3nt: TGTGCCAGCAGCCCCAGTTTGGGGACCGAACTAGGCAATGAGCAGTTCTTC

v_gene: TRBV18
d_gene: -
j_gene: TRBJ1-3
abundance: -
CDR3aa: CASSPGTQGNTIYF
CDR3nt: TGTGCCAGCTCCCCCGGGACGCAAGGAAACACCATATATTTT

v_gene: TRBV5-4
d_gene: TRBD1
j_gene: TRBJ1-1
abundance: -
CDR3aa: CASSLAGRQGEAEAFF
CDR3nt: TGTGCCAGCAGCTTGGCCGGAAGGCAGGGGGAGGCTGAAGCTTTCTTT

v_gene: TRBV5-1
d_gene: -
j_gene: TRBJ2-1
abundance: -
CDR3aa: CASSPDSRQTRNNEQFF
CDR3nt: TGCGCCAGCAGCCCGGACTCCCGACAGACCCGCAACAATGAGCAGTTCTTC

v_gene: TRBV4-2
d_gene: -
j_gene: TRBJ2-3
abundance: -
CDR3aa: CASSLLGGWGGDTQYF
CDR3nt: TGTGCCAGCAGCCTACTAGGGGGATGGGGTGGAGATACGCAGTATTTT

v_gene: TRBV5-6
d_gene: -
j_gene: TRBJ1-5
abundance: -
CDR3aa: CASSFPGSNQPQHF
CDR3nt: TGTGCCAGCAGCTTTCCAGGAAGCAATCAGCCCCAGCATTTT

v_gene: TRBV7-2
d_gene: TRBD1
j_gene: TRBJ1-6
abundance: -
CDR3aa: CASSPSHRGSYNSPLHF
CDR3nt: TGTGCCAGCAGCCCATCCCACAGGGGGTCGTATAATTCACCCCTCCACTTT

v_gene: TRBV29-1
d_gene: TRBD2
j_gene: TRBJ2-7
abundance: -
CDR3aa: CSVGLAGAYEQYF
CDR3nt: TGCAGCGTGGGACTAGCGGGAGCTTACGAGCAGTACTTC

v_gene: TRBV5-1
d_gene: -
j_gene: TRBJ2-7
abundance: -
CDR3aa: CASSLALGAEQYF
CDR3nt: TGCGCCAGCAGCTTGGCCCTCGGGGCCGAGCAGTACTTC

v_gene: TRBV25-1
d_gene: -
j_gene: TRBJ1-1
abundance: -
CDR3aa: CASSEGRNTEAFF
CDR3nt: TGTGCCAGCAGTGAAGGGAGGAACACTGAAGCTTTCTTT

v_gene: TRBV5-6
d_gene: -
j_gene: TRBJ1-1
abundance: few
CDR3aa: CASSFTPTDEAFF
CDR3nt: TGTGCCAGCAGCTTCACCCCGACAGACGAAGCTTTCTTT

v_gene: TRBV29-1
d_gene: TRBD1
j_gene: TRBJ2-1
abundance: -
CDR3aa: CSVEDLVRGYNEQFF
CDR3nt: TGCAGCGTTGAAGATTTGGTCAGGGGGTACAATGAGCAGTTCTTC

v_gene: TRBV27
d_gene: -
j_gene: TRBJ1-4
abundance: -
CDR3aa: CASSRPGAGEKLFF
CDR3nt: TGTGCCAGCAGTAGGCCGGGGGCTGGGGAAAAACTGTTTTTT

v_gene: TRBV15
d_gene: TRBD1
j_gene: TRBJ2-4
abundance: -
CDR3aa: CATSRGQGDMAKNIQYF
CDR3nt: TGTGCCACCAGCAGGGGACAGGGGGACATGGCCAAAAACATTCAGTACTTC

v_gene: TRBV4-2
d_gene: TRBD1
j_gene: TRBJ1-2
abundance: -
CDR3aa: CASSSVPGQGKVSGYTF
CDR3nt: TGTGCCAGCAGCTCCGTCCCGGGACAGGGGAAGGTGTCGGGCTACACCTTC